This TCR beta chain appears in the sequencing data of a study of OX40 agonist ivuxolimab in advanced cancers. V lost 4 bases to trimming and J lost 2 bases, with 14 bases between them. This CDR3 has 15 residues. The germline CDR1 and CDR2 sequences are LNHDA and SQIVND (reference sequence). The assay was immunoSEQ multiplex PCR, and TCRdb's table has in-frame clones only and misses some. The sample lists 70,000 to 95,000 clones, around 85% occurring once. Specimen: CD4+ or CD8+ T cells sorted from blood, collected in a trial of the OX40 agonist ivuxolimab. The sequence was obtained from an adult with an advanced solid tumor such as melanoma, head and neck, liver or kidney cancer. This chain uses TRBV19 with TRBJ2-5; D is tentatively TRBD1 or TRBD2 (5 bases each). CDR3 protein: CASSKGTDVQETQYF. CDR3 DNA sequence: TGTGCCAGTAGTAAGGGGACCGACGTGCAAGAGACCCAGTACTTC.